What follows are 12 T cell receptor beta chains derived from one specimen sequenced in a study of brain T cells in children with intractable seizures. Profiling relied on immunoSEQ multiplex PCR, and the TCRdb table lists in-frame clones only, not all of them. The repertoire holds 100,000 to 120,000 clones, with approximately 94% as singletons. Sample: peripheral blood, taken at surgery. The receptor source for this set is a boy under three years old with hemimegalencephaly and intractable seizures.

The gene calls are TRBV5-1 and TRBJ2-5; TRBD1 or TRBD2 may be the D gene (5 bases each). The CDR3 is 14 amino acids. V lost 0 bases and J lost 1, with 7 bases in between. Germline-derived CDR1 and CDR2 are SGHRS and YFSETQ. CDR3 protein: CASSLVGGQETQYF. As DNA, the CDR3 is TGCGCCAGCAGCTTGGTTGGGGGCCAAGAGACCCAGTACTTC.

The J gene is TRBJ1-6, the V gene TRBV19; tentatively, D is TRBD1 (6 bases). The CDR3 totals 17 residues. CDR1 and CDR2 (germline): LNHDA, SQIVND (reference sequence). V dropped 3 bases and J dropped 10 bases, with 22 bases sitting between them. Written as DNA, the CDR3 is TGTGCCAGTAGTATTTTCCGGGGTTTAACAGGGCCCTCACCCCTCCACTTT. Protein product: CASSIFRGLTGPSPLHF. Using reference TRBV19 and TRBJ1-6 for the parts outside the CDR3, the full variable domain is DGGITQSPKYLFRKEGQNVTLSCEQNLNHDAMYWYRQDPGQGLRLIYYSQIVNDFQKGDIAEGYSVSREKKESFPLTVTSAQKNPTAFYLCASSIFRGLTGPSPLHFGNGTRLTVT.

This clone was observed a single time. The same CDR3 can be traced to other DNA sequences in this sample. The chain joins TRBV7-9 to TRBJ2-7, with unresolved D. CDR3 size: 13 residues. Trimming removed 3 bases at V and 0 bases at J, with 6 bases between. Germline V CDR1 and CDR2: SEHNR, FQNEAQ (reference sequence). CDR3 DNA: TGTGCCAGCAGCTTTTCAGGCTCCTACGAGCAGTACTTC. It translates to CASSFSGSYEQYF. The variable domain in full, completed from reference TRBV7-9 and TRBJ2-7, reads DTGVSQNPRHKITKRGQNVTFRCDPISEHNRLYWYRQTLGQGPEFLTYFQNEAQLEKSRLLSDRFSAERPKGSFSTLEIQRTEQGDSAMYLCASSFSGSYEQYFGPGTRLTVT.

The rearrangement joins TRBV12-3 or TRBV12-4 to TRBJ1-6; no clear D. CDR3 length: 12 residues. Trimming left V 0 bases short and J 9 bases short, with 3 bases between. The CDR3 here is CASSLAISPLHF. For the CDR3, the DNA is TGTGCCAGCAGTTTAGCGATTTCACCCCTCCACTTT.

The CDR3 DNA follows: TGTGCCAGCTCGGGGCCGGGAAACAACGAGCAGTACTTC. Translated: CASSGPGNNEQYF. This chain connects TRBV2 to TRBJ2-7; D is possibly TRBD1 or TRBD2 (5 bases each). CDR3 length: 13 amino acids. V was shortened by 8 bases and J by 5 bases, with 16 bases between the two germline ends. The germline V gene encodes CDR1 SNHLY and CDR2 FYNNEI. Using reference TRBV2 and TRBJ2-7 for the parts outside the CDR3, the full variable domain is EPEVTQTPSHQVTQMGQEVILRCVPISNHLYFYWYRQILGQKVEFLVSFYNNEISEKSEIFDDQFSVERPDGSNFTLKIRSTKLEDSAMYFCASSGPGNNEQYFGPGTRLTVT.

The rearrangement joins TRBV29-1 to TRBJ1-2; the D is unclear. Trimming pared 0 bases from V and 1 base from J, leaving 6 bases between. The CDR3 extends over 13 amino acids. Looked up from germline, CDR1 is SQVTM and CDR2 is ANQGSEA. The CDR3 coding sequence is TGCAGCGTTGAAGACCGGGTTAACTATGGCTACACCTTC. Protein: CSVEDRVNYGYTF. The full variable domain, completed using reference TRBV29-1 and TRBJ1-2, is SAVISQKPSRDICQRGTSLTIQCQVDSQVTMMFWYRQQPGQSLTLIATANQGSEATYESGFVIDKFPISRPNLTFSTLTVSNMSPEDSSIYLCSVEDRVNYGYTFGSGTRLTVV.

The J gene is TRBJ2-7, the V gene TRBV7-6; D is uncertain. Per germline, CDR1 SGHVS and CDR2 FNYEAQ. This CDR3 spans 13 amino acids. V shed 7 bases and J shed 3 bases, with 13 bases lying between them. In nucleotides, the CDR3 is TGTGCCAGCAACTTTCTAGTCAACTACGAGCAGTACTTC. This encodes CASNFLVNYEQYF.

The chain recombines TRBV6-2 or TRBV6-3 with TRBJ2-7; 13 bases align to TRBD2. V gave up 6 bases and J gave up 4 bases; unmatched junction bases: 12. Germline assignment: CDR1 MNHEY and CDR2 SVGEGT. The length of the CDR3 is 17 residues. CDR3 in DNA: TGTGCCAGCAGCAGGACTAGCGGGGGAGCGAGGGCTTACGAGCAGTACTTC. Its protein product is CASSRTSGGARAYEQYF.

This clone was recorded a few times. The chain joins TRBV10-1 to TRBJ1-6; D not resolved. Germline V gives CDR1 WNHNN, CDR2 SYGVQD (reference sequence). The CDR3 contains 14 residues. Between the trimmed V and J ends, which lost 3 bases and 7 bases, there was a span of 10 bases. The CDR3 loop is CASSDAGMNSPLHF. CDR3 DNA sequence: TGCGCCAGCAGTGATGCCGGGATGAATTCACCCCTCCACTTT.

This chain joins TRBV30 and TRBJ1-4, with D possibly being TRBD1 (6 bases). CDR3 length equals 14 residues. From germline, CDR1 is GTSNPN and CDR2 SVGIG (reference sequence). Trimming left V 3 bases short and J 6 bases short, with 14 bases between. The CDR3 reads CAWRGAGRDEKLFF. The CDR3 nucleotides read TGTGCCTGGAGGGGGGCGGGGCGCGATGAAAAACTGTTTTTT.

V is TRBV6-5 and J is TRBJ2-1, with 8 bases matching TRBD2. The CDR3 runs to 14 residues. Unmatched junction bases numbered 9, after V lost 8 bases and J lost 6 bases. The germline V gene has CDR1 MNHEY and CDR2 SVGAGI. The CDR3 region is CASSRGDASNEQFF. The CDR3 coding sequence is TGTGCCAGCTCGCGGGGGGACGCTAGCAATGAGCAGTTCTTC.

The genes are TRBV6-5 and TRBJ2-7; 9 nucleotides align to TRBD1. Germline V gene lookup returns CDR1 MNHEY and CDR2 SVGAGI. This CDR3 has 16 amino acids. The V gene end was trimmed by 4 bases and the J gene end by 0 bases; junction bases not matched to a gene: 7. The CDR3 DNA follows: TGTGCCAGCAGTTCCAGCCGGGACAGGGTCTCCTACGAGCAGTACTTC. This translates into CASSSSRDRVSYEQYF.